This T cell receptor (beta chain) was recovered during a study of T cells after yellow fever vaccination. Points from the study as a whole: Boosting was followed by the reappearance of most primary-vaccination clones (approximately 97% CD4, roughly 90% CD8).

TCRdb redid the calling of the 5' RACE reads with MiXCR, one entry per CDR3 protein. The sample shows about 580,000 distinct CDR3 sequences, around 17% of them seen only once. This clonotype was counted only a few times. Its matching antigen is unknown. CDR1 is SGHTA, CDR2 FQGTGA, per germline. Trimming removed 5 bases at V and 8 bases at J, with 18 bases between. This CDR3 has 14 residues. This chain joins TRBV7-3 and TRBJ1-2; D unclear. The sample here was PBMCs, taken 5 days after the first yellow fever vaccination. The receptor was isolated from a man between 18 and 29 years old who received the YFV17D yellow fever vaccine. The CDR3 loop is CASSKRVVGNGYTF. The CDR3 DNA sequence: TGTGCCAGCAGCAAAAGGGTGGTGGGCAACGGCTACACCTTC.